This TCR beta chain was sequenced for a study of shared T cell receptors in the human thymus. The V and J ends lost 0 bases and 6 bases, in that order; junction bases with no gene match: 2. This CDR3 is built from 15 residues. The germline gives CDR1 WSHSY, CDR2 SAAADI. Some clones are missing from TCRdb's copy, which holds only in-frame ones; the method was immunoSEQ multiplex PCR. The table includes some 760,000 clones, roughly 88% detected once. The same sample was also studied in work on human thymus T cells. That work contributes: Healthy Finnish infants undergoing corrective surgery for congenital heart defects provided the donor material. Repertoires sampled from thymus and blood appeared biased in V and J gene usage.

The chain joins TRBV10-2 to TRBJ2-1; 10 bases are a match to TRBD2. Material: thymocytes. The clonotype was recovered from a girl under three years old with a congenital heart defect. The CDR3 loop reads CASSESGLASNEQFF. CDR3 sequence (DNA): TGCGCCAGCAGTGAGTCGGGACTAGCGAGCAATGAGCAGTTCTTC.